This T cell receptor (beta chain) comes out of a study of blood T cell repertoires in COVID-19. Background on the study: The cDNA or gDNA used as material had been derived from T cells, B-cell-depleted T cells, or PBMCs.

In the original analysis: Counts of nucleated cells, estimated from reference gene primer amplification, were obtained. The method was immunoSEQ multiplex PCR; TCRdb's version includes in-frame clones alone and lacks a portion of them. The V and J calls and clone size were taken over from that table, and D and trimming were inferred from the DNA. The table has about 300,000 clones, around 92% seen once. Followed over time, Seattle patients had been enrolled while infection was active. The sample comprised peripheral blood. The clonotype comes from a woman younger than 45 with COVID-19, enrolled during active disease.

The CDR3 region is CASSQGANGYTF. CDR3 nucleotide sequence: TGTGCCAGCAGCCAAGGAGCGAATGGCTACACCTTC. The V and J genes are TRBV3-1 (or the pseudogene TRBV3-2) and TRBJ1-2; unclear D gene. V dropped 1 base and J dropped 6 bases, with 6 bases sitting between them. Germline V gene sequence: CDR1 LGHDT, CDR2 YNNKEL (reference sequence). This CDR3 region has 12 residues.